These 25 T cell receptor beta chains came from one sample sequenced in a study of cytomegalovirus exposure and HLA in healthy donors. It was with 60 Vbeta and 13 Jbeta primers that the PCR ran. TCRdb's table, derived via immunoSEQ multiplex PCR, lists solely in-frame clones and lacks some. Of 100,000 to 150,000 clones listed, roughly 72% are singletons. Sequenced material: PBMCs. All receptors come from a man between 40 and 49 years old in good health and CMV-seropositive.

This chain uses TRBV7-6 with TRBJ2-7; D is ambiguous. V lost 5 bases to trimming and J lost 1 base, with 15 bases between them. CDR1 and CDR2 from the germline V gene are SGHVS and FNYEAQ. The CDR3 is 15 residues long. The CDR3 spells CASSPSGQQSYEQYF. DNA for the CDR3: TGTGCCAGCAGCCCCAGTGGGCAGCAATCCTACGAGCAGTACTTC.

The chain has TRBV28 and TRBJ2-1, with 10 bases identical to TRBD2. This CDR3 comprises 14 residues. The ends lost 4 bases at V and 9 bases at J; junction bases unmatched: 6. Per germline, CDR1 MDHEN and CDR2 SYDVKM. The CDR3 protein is CASSWLAGDFEQFF. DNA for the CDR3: TGTGCCAGCAGTTGGCTAGCGGGGGACTTTGAGCAGTTCTTC.

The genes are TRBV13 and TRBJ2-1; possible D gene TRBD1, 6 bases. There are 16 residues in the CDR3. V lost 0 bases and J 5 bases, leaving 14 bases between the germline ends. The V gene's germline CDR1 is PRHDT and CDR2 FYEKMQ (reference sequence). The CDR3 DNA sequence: TGTGCCAGCAGCTTAGGGGGCGCAGGGGATAACAATGAGCAGTTCTTC. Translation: CASSLGGAGDNNEQFF.

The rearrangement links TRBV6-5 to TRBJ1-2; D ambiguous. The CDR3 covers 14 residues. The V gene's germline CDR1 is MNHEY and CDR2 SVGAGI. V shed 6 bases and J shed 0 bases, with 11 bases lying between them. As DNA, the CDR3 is TGTGCCAGCAGCCCTACCCAAGCTAACTATGGCTACACCTTC. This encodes CASSPTQANYGYTF.

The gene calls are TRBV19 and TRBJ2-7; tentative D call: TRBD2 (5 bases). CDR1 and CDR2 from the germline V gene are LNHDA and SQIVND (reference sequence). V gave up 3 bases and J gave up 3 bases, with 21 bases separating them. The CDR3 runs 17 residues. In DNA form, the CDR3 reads TGTGCCAGTAGTATTACAATGATTCGAGGGAGCGGCTACGAGCAGTACTTC. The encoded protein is CASSITMIRGSGYEQYF.

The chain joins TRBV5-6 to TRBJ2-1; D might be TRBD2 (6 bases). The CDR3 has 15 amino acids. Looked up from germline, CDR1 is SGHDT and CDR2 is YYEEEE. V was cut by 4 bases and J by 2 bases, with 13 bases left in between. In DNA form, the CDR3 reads TGTGCCAGCAGCGACCGGGACTCCCCCTACAATGAGCAGTTCTTC. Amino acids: CASSDRDSPYNEQFF. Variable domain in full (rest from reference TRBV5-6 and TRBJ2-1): DAGVTQSPTHLIKTRGQQVTLRCSPKSGHDTVSWYQQALGQGPQFIFQYYEEEERQRGNFPDRFSGHQFPNYSSELNVNALLLGDSALYLCASSDRDSPYNEQFFGPGTRLTVL.

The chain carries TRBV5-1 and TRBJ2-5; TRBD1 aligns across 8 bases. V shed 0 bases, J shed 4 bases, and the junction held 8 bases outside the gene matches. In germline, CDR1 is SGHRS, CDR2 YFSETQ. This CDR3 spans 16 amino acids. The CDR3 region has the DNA TGCGCCAGCAGCTTGGCGATTAGGACAGGGCCAGAGACCCAGTACTTC. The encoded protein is CASSLAIRTGPETQYF.

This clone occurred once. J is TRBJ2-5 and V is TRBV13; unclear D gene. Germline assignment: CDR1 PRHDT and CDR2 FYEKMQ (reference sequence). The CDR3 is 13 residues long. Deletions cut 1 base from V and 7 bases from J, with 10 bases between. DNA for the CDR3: TGTGCCAGCAGCTTAGCCGCGGCCGGGACCCAGTACTTC. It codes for CASSLAAAGTQYF.

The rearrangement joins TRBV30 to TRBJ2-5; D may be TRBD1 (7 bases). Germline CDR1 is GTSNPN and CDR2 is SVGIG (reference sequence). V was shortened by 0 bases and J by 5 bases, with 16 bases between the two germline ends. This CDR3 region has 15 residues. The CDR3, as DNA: TGTGCCTGGAGTGTAGGCCAGGGGGGACGGGAGACCCAGTACTTC. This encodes CAWSVGQGGRETQYF.

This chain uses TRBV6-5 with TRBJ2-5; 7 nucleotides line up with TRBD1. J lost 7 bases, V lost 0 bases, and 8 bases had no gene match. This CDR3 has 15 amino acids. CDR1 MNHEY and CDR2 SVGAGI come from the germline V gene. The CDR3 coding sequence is TGTGCCAGCAGTTACTCGGGACAGTCTCTGAGGACCCAGTACTTC. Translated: CASSYSGQSLRTQYF.

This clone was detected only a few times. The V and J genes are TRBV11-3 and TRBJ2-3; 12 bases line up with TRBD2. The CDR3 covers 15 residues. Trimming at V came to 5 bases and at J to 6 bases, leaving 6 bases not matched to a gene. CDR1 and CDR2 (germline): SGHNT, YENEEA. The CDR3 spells CASSPTSGGPDTQYF. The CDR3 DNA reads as TGTGCCAGCAGCCCGACTAGCGGGGGCCCTGATACGCAGTATTTT.

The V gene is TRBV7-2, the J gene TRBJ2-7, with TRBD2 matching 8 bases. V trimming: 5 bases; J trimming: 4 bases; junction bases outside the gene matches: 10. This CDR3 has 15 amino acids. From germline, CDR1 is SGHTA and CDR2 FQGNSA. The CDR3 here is CASSPTGTSGYEQYF. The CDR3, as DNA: TGTGCCAGCAGCCCAACCGGGACTAGTGGTTACGAGCAGTACTTC. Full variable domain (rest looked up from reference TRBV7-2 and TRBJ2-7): GAGVSQSPSNKVTEKGKDVELRCDPISGHTALYWYRQSLGQGLEFLIYFQGNSAPDKSGLPSDRFSAERTGGSVSTLTIQRTQQEDSAVYLCASSPTGTSGYEQYFGPGTRLTVT.

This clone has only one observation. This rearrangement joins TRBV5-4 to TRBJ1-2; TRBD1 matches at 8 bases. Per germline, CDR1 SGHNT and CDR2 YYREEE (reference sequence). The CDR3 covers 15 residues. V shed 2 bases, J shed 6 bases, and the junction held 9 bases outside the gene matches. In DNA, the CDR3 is TGTGCCAGCAGCTTCCCCGCGGACAGGGAAAATGGCTACACCTTC. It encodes CASSFPADRENGYTF.

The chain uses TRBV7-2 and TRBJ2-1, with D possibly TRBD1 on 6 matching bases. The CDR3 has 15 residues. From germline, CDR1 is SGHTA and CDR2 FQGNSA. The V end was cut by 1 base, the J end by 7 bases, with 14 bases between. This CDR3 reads CASSLGRGPSNEQFF. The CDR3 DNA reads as TGTGCCAGCAGCTTAGGCAGGGGTCCTTCTAATGAGCAGTTCTTC.

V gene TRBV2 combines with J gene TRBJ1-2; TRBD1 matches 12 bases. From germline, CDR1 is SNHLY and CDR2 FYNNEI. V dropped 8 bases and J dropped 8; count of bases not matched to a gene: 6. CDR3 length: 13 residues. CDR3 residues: CASGGTGGDGYTF. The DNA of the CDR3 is TGTGCCAGCGGCGGGACAGGGGGCGACGGCTACACCTTC.

The CDR3: CASSTDRAGNSPLHF. DNA for the CDR3: TGTGCCAGCAGTACCGACAGGGCGGGTAATTCACCCCTCCACTTT. The chain couples TRBV6-1 to TRBJ1-6, with TRBD1 matching over 7 bases. Per germline, CDR1 MNHNS and CDR2 SASEGT. With 5 bases clipped from V and 6 bases from J, the junction kept 7 bases outside the gene matches. The CDR3 has 15 amino acids.

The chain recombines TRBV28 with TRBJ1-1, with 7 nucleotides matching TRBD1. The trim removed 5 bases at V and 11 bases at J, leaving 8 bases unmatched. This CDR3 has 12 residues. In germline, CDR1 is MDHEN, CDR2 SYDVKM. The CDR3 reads CASSNRGRGAFF. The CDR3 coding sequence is TGTGCCAGCAGTAATAGGGGGCGCGGGGCTTTCTTT.

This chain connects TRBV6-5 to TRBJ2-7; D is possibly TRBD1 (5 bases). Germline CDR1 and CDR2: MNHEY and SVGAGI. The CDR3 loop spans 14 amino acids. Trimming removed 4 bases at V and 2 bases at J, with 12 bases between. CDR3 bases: TGTGCCAGCAGTTTAACGGACAAAACCTACGAGCAGTACTTC. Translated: CASSLTDKTYEQYF.

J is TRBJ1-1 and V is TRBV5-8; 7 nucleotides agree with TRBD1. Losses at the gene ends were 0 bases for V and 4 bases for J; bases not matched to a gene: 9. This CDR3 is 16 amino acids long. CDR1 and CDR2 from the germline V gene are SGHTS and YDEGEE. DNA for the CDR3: TGTGCCAGCAGCTTGGAGTTGACAGGGAGTAGCACTGAAGCTTTCTTT. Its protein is CASSLELTGSSTEAFF.

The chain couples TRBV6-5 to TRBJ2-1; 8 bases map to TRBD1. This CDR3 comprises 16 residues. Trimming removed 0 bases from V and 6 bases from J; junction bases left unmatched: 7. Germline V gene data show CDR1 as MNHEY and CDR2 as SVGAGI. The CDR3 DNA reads TGTGCCAGCAGTTACTCCGGGACAGGTAGTGGCAATGAGCAGTTCTTC. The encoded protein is CASSYSGTGSGNEQFF.

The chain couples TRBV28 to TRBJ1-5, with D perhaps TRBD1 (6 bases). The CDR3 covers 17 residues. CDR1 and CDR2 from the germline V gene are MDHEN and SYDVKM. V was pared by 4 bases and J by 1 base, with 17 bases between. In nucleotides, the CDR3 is TGTGCCAGCAGTTCAATTCAACAGGGCATAAGCAATCAGCCCCAGCATTTT. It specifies CASSSIQQGISNQPQHF.

The chain's CDR3 is CALGLRGALWTGELFF. The CDR3, as DNA: TGTGCCTTGGGGTTACGGGGGGCGCTCTGGACCGGGGAGCTGTTTTTT. The rearrangement uses TRBV30 and TRBJ2-2; a weak D match, TRBD2 (7 bases). Germline lookup yields CDR1 GTSNPN and CDR2 SVGIG (reference sequence). CDR3 length equals 16 residues. The V end lost 7 bases, the J end lost 5 bases, and 23 bases lay between the germline ends.

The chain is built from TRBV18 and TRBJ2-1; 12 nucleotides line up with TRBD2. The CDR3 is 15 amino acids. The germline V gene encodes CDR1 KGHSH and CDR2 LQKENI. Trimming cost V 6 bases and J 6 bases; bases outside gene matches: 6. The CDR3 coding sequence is TGTGCCAGCTCCCAGACTAGCGGGGGATTCAATGAGCAGTTCTTC. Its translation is CASSQTSGGFNEQFF.

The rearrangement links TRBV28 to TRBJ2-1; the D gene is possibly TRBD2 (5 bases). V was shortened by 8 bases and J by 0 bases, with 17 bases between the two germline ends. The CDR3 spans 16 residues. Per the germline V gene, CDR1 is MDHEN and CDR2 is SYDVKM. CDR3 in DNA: TGTGCCAGCCGATATCGGGGTTGGGCCTCCTACAATGAGCAGTTCTTC. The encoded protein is CASRYRGWASYNEQFF.

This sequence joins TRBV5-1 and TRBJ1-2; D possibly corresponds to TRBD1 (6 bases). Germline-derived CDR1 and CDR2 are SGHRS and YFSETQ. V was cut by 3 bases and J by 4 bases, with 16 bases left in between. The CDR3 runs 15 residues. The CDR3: CASSSGTLVPYGYTF. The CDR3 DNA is TGCGCCAGCAGCTCAGGGACACTCGTTCCCTATGGCTACACCTTC.